These T cell receptor beta chains were read from a single sample in a study of a mutant IDH1 vaccine in newly diagnosed glioma. TCRdb keeps only in-frame clones here, not all; method: immunoSEQ multiplex PCR. Counted here are about 130,000 clones, roughly 77% occurring once; the ten biggest clones make up approximately 5%. These receptors' targets are unknown. The sequenced sample was PBMCs, obtained from a glioma patient whose treatment included an IDH1 peptide vaccine. Receptors were obtained from a man in his forties or fifties with glioma. Both conserved end residues are part of each CDR3. The order of the fields is clone size, D gene, J gene, V gene, CDR3 protein, CDR3 DNA. D genes are given only for firm matches. Clone size is shown for a subset of rows, as once, few, many or a class of expanded clone.

size: once
D: .
J: TRBJ2-7
V: TRBV19
CDR3: CASSITVAGRVGSYEQYF
DNA: TGTGCCAGTAGTATAACTGTTGCGGGCAGGGTTGGGTCCTACGAGCAGTACTTC

size: .
D: .
J: TRBJ1-2
V: TRBV5-4
CDR3: CASSTGTLVLGYGYTF
DNA: TGTGCCAGCAGCACAGGGACATTGGTTTTGGGCTATGGCTACACCTTC

size: .
D: .
J: TRBJ2-3
V: TRBV7-2
CDR3: CASTLSQLDTQYF
DNA: TGTGCCAGCACTCTTTCCCAGCTGGATACGCAGTATTTT

size: .
D: .
J: TRBJ1-5
V: TRBV18
CDR3: CASSTQAGGVQPQHF
DNA: TGTGCCAGCTCCACCCAGGCGGGGGGGGTTCAGCCCCAGCATTTT

size: .
D: .
J: TRBJ2-7
V: TRBV29-1
CDR3: CSVEGDRRDEQYF
DNA: TGCAGCGTTGAAGGTGACAGGCGCGACGAGCAGTACTTC

size: once
D: TRBD1
J: TRBJ2-7
V: TRBV28
CDR3: CASRVDPGQGSSYEQYF
DNA: TGTGCCAGCAGGGTCGACCCGGGACAGGGAAGCTCCTACGAGCAGTACTTC

size: few
D: .
J: TRBJ2-3
V: TRBV5-1
CDR3: CASSYGRPSTDTQYF
DNA: TGCGCCAGCAGCTACGGACGGCCTAGCACAGATACGCAGTATTTT

size: .
D: .
J: TRBJ1-2
V: TRBV6-5
CDR3: CASSYSSESGGYTF
DNA: TGTGCCAGCAGTTACTCGTCAGAAAGTGGTGGCTACACCTTC

size: .
D: TRBD1
J: TRBJ1-5
V: TRBV5-5
CDR3: CASSLYDRDNQPQHF
DNA: TGTGCCAGCAGCTTGTACGACAGGGATAATCAGCCCCAGCATTTT

size: .
D: .
J: TRBJ2-5
V: TRBV29-1
CDR3: CSVERVGKETQYF
DNA: TGCAGCGTTGAAAGAGTGGGGAAAGAGACCCAGTACTTC

size: .
D: .
J: TRBJ2-7
V: TRBV5-1
CDR3: CASSLAGRGAYEQYF
DNA: TGCGCCAGCAGCTTGGCGGGTAGGGGGGCCTACGAGCAGTACTTC